Each of the 31 T cell receptor beta chains below was sequenced from the same sample in a study of PD-1 blockade in classical Hodgkin lymphoma. Each of the patients experienced relapse following autologous stem cell transplantation, and their brentuximab vedotin exposure differed. Data came from immunoSEQ multiplex PCR; TCRdb stores just in-frame clones and leaves some out. The sample comprises roughly 40,000 clones, about nine tenths of which are singletons, and 9% to 10% rests with the top ten. This specimen was peripheral blood mononuclear cells (PBMCs), taken at baseline. The receptors were gathered from a human donor with classical Hodgkin lymphoma.

V and J are TRBV10-3 and TRBJ1-2; a weak D match, TRBD1 (6 bases). This CDR3 is 14 amino acids long. With 4 bases removed from V and 2 bases from J, the gap between germline ends came to 11 bases. Germline values: CDR1 ENHRY, CDR2 SYGVKD. CDR3 protein: CAISGDRRNYGYTF. The CDR3 nucleotides read TGTGCCATCAGTGGTGACAGGAGGAACTATGGCTACACCTTC.

This sequence joins TRBV28 and TRBJ2-7; no reliable D call. Trimming took 5 bases from V and 4 from J, leaving 9 bases between them. Per the germline V gene, CDR1 is MDHEN and CDR2 is SYDVKM. This CDR3 is 12 amino acids long. The chain's CDR3 is CASSQDGYEQYF. The CDR3 DNA follows: TGTGCCAGCAGTCAGGACGGGTACGAGCAGTACTTC.

The gene calls are TRBV7-9 and TRBJ1-5; D is possibly TRBD1 (5 bases). The V gene's germline CDR1 is SEHNR and CDR2 FQNEAQ (reference sequence). This CDR3 is 15 amino acids long. The V and J ends lost 1 base and 5 bases respectively, with 12 bases between them. DNA of the CDR3: TGTGCCAGCAGCTTAGGAGACAGTCTCTATCAGCCCCAGCATTTT. Its protein product is CASSLGDSLYQPQHF.

This sequence joins TRBV5-4 and TRBJ1-2, with 8 bases fitting TRBD1. Per germline, CDR1 SGHNT and CDR2 YYREEE (reference sequence). V was pared by 4 bases and J by 4 bases, with 3 bases of the junction left unmatched. The CDR3 totals 13 residues. CDR3 amino acids: CASSQGQVYGYTF. CDR3 DNA: TGTGCCAGCAGCCAGGGACAGGTCTATGGCTACACCTTC.

This chain joins TRBV10-3 and TRBJ2-3; perhaps TRBD2 as D (5 bases). The germline gives CDR1 ENHRY, CDR2 SYGVKD. This CDR3 contains 14 residues. V lost 1 base and J lost 6, with 11 bases in between. CDR3 loop: CAISELGVGDTQYF. The DNA of the CDR3 is TGTGCCATCAGTGAGTTGGGAGTCGGGGATACGCAGTATTTT.

This chain joins TRBV18 and TRBJ2-6; no clear D gene. The CDR3 has 14 amino acids. The V and J ends lost 3 bases and 0 bases respectively, with 3 bases between them. Germline-derived CDR1 and CDR2 are KGHSH and LQKENI. This CDR3 reads CASSPDSGANVLTF. CDR3 in DNA: TGTGCCAGCTCACCGGACTCTGGGGCCAACGTCCTGACTTTC. Full variable domain (missing parts from reference TRBV18 and TRBJ2-6): NAGVMQNPRHLVRRRGQEARLRCSPMKGHSHVYWYRQLPEEGLKFMVYLQKENIIDESGMPKERFSAEFPKEGPSILRIQQVVRGDSAAYFCASSPDSGANVLTFGAGSRLTVL.

The chain recombines TRBV6-5 with TRBJ2-7, with 8 bases lining up with TRBD1. With V trimmed by 6 bases and J by 5 bases, 9 bases remained unmatched. The CDR3 runs 14 residues. CDR1 and CDR2 (germline): MNHEY, SVGAGI. The CDR3 region has the DNA TGTGCCAGCAGAGACACGGACAGGGTACACGAGCAGTACTTC. It specifies CASRDTDRVHEQYF.

The rearrangement uses TRBV5-1 and TRBJ2-7; unclear D gene. CDR1 and CDR2 (germline): SGHRS, YFSETQ. This CDR3 has 14 amino acids. V was cut by 2 bases and J by 3 bases, with 12 bases left in between. Written as DNA, the CDR3 is TGCGCCAGCAGCTTCTTTTTAGACCGCTACGAGCAGTACTTC. As protein: CASSFFLDRYEQYF.

CDR3: CATSSQLWTSYTGELFF. As DNA, the CDR3 is TGTGCCACCAGCAGCCAGCTTTGGACTAGTTACACCGGGGAGCTGTTTTTT. This sequence joins TRBV15 and TRBJ2-2; TRBD2 agrees at 7 bases. V was pared by 3 bases and J by 3 bases, with 10 bases of the junction left unmatched. The V gene's germline CDR1 is LNHNV and CDR2 YYDKDF (reference sequence). The CDR3 is 17 residues long.

This clone was seen once. The V call is TRBV7-8, the J call TRBJ1-5; D perhaps matches TRBD1 (5 bases). Germline CDR1 is SGHVS and CDR2 is FQNEAQ. V was pared by 2 bases and J by 4 bases, with 12 bases between. The CDR3 extends over 15 amino acids. This CDR3 is CASSLSRVGNQPQHF. For the CDR3, the DNA is TGTGCCAGCAGCTTAAGCAGGGTGGGAAATCAGCCCCAGCATTTT. The whole variable domain, filled in from reference TRBV7-8 and TRBJ1-5, reads GAGVSQSPRYKVAKRGQDVALRCDPISGHVSLFWYQQALGQGPEFLTYFQNEAQLDKSGLPSDRFFAERPEGSVSTLKIQRTQQEDSAVYLCASSLSRVGNQPQHFGDGTRLSIL.

J is TRBJ2-5 and V is TRBV5-4; tentatively, D is TRBD1 (6 bases). This CDR3 has 15 residues. V lost 2 bases, J lost 3 bases, and 14 bases lay in between. The germline gives CDR1 SGHNT, CDR2 YYREEE (reference sequence). CDR3 DNA sequence: TGTGCCAGCAGCTTCCTACAGGGTTGGAAAGAGACCCAGTACTTC. Protein: CASSFLQGWKETQYF.

CDR3 loop: CASSGLTLNTGELFF. The DNA of the CDR3 is TGTGCCAGCTCAGGACTAACCCTGAACACCGGGGAGCTGTTTTTT. This chain joins TRBV18 and TRBJ2-2; D is perhaps TRBD2 (6 bases). The CDR3 sequence is 15 residues long. V dropped 5 bases and J dropped 1 base, with 11 bases sitting between them. The V gene's germline CDR1 is KGHSH and CDR2 LQKENI.

This sequence joins TRBV15 and TRBJ2-3; 7 bases align to TRBD2. Looked up from germline, CDR1 is LNHNV and CDR2 is YYDKDF (reference sequence). V lost 0 bases to trimming and J lost 4 bases; unmatched junction nucleotides: 10. CDR3 length: 17 amino acids. The CDR3 DNA follows: TGTGCCACCAGCAGAGATCTGGCGGGGAGGGGCGCAGATACGCAGTATTTT. The encoded protein is CATSRDLAGRGADTQYF.

The chain carries TRBV18 and TRBJ1-3; D possibly corresponds to TRBD1 (5 bases). Per the germline V gene, CDR1 is KGHSH and CDR2 is LQKENI. V lost 3 bases to trimming and J lost 0 bases, with 9 bases between them. The CDR3 is made up of 15 amino acids. CDR3: CASSPLQDSGNTIYF. As DNA, the CDR3 is TGTGCCAGCTCACCGCTACAGGACTCTGGAAACACCATATATTTT.

V and J are TRBV5-8 and TRBJ1-5, with D hard to call. Trimming took off 3 bases at V and 0 bases at J, with 10 bases between the two ends. CDR3 size: 15 residues. Germline-derived CDR1 and CDR2 are SGHTS and YDEGEE. The chain's CDR3 is CASSSDGYSNQPQHF. The CDR3 bases are TGTGCCAGCAGCTCGGACGGGTATAGCAATCAGCCCCAGCATTTT.

The CDR3 loop is CASSLGTGQETQYF. CDR3 nucleotides: TGTGCCAGCAGCTTAGGGACAGGCCAAGAGACCCAGTACTTC. This rearrangement joins TRBV7-9 to TRBJ2-5; 7 positions match TRBD1. There are 14 residues in the CDR3. The trim removed 1 base at V and 1 base at J, leaving 0 bases unmatched. The germline V gene has CDR1 SEHNR and CDR2 FQNEAQ (reference sequence).

The V call is TRBV29-1, the J call TRBJ1-2, with 7 bases lining up with TRBD1. Looked up from germline, CDR1 is SQVTM and CDR2 is ANQGSEA. V was pared by 7 bases and J by 0 bases, with 5 bases of the junction left unmatched. The CDR3 has 13 amino acids. CDR3 region: CSARTGSNYGYTF. CDR3 DNA sequence: TGCAGCGCCCGGACAGGATCTAACTATGGCTACACCTTC.

The chain joins TRBV6-6 to TRBJ2-3; 9 bases map to TRBD2. Germline CDR1 and CDR2: MNHNY and SVGAGI (reference sequence). This CDR3 contains 14 residues. J lost 5 bases, V lost 6 bases, and 6 bases had no gene match. CDR3 region: CASRLAGVRDTQYF. DNA for the CDR3: TGTGCCAGCAGATTAGCGGGAGTTAGAGATACGCAGTATTTT.

V usage is TRBV7-9 and J usage is TRBJ1-1; a weak D match, TRBD1 (5 bases). The CDR3 runs to 14 residues. Trimming cost V 2 bases and J 4 bases, with 11 bases left between them. CDR1 and CDR2 from the germline V gene are SEHNR and FQNEAQ (reference sequence). For the CDR3, the DNA is TGTGCCAGCAGCTTACTTACGGGGGTCACTGAAGCTTTCTTT. Its translation is CASSLLTGVTEAFF.

This clone appeared once. This chain links TRBV18 with TRBJ2-1; D may be TRBD2 (6 bases). Trimming left V 1 base short and J 9 bases short, with 10 bases between. The CDR3 has 13 amino acids. The germline gives CDR1 KGHSH, CDR2 LQKENI. The CDR3 nucleotides are TGTGCCAGCTCACCACTGTCGGGACTTGAGCAGTTCTTC. Translating gives CASSPLSGLEQFF.

This chain connects TRBV20-1 to TRBJ2-5, with a possible D match to TRBD2 (5 bases). The V end lost 6 bases, the J end lost 5 bases, and 10 bases lay between the germline ends. Germline CDR1 and CDR2: DFQATT and SNEGSKA (reference sequence). CDR3 size: 11 residues. The CDR3 reads CSAGERETQYF. The CDR3 nucleotides read TGCAGTGCCGGGGAGCGGGAGACCCAGTACTTC.

The chain uses TRBV30 and TRBJ2-7, with TRBD1 matching over 7 bases. Trimming removed 1 base from V and 0 bases from J; junction bases left unmatched: 6. CDR3 length: 15 residues. From germline, CDR1 is GTSNPN and CDR2 SVGIG (reference sequence). The CDR3: CAWSERQGTSYEQYF. In nucleotides, the CDR3 is TGTGCCTGGAGTGAAAGACAGGGAACCTCCTACGAGCAGTACTTC.

This clone was recorded once. The chain joins TRBV29-1 to TRBJ1-2; 8 bases align to TRBD1. Looked up from germline, CDR1 is SQVTM and CDR2 is ANQGSEA. Trimming at V came to 3 bases and at J to 3 bases, leaving 9 bases not matched to a gene. There are 15 residues in the CDR3. The CDR3 sequence is CSVDLRDRSHYGYTF. In DNA form, the CDR3 reads TGCAGCGTTGATCTCCGGGACAGGAGCCACTATGGCTACACCTTC.

J is TRBJ2-3 and V is TRBV7-3; possible D gene TRBD1, 7 bases. CDR1 is SGHTA, CDR2 FQGTGA, per germline. Trimming cost V 6 bases and J 8 bases, with 18 bases left between them. There are 14 residues in the CDR3. The CDR3 coding sequence is TGTGCCAGCAGTTCGCAGGGGGGACAGACTACGCAGTATTTT. It is translated as CASSSQGGQTTQYF.

Here the CDR3 reads CASSGNYEQYF. CDR3 sequence (DNA): TGTGCCAGCAGCGGCAACTACGAGCAGTACTTC. V usage is TRBV5-6 and J usage is TRBJ2-7; D is unclear. V lost 4 bases and J 3 bases, leaving 5 bases between the germline ends. The CDR3 has 11 amino acids. Per germline, CDR1 SGHDT and CDR2 YYEEEE.

V is TRBV10-3 and J is TRBJ2-7; TRBD1 matches at 7 bases. The CDR3 runs 12 residues. Germline V lookup: CDR1 ENHRY, CDR2 SYGVKD. V lost 4 bases to trimming and J lost 4 bases; unmatched junction nucleotides: 1. As DNA, the CDR3 is TGTGCCATCAGTGCAGGGGGTTACGAGCAGTACTTC. Translating gives CAISAGGYEQYF.

The chain uses TRBV11-2 and TRBJ1-1, with D hard to call. CDR1 SGHAT and CDR2 FQNNGV come from the germline V gene. V gave up 1 base and J gave up 8 bases, with 8 bases separating them. The CDR3 has 12 amino acids. The CDR3 reads CASSLGPSEAFF. As DNA, the CDR3 is TGTGCCAGCAGCTTAGGACCGTCCGAAGCTTTCTTT.

V is TRBV10-3 and J is TRBJ2-2; no reliable D call. CDR1 ENHRY and CDR2 SYGVKD come from the germline V gene. V dropped 5 bases and J dropped 0 bases, with 10 bases sitting between them. The CDR3 sequence is 15 residues long. Written as DNA, the CDR3 is TGTGCCATCAGTAGCCAGGACGCGAACACCGGGGAGCTGTTTTTT. Amino acid sequence: CAISSQDANTGELFF.

The V and J genes are TRBV6-6 and TRBJ1-3; D gene uncertain. Germline V gives CDR1 MNHNY, CDR2 SVGAGI (reference sequence). The germline V and J ends were trimmed by 7 bases and 0 bases, with 7 bases remaining between them. CDR3 length: 13 residues. For the CDR3, the DNA is TGTGCCAGCACCCGAAGCTCTGGAAACACCATATATTTT. Translating gives CASTRSSGNTIYF.

The rearrangement uses TRBV6-6 and TRBJ2-3; the D is unclear. The CDR3 totals 10 residues. The germline gives CDR1 MNHNY, CDR2 SVGAGI (reference sequence). V was cut by 6 bases and J by 4 bases, with 2 bases left in between. The CDR3 loop is CASSADTQYF. The CDR3 DNA is TGTGCCAGCAGCGCAGATACGCAGTATTTT.

This clone was detected a few times. CDR3 bases: TGTGCCAGCTCCCGGGGACAGGGTCCCTACGAGCAGTACTTC. It encodes CASSRGQGPYEQYF. The chain carries TRBV6-6 and TRBJ2-7, with 9 bases matching TRBD1. There are 14 residues in the CDR3. Per the germline V gene, CDR1 is MNHNY and CDR2 is SVGAGI (reference sequence). With 8 bases clipped from V and 2 bases from J, the junction kept 7 bases outside the gene matches.